This T cell receptor beta chain was captured by sequencing in a study of blood T cell repertoires in COVID-19 (dated by TCRdb to 2020 to 2021). In the study overall: Samples from collaborators originated in the United States, Italy and Spain and spanned both the acute and convalescent phases of COVID-19. The repertoires were made available in a free public database intended to serve as a resource for research on the immune response to SARS-CoV-2. The sample metadata nearly always contained a de-identified subject ID, COVID-19 status, age in years and sex. Where available, HLA class I and class II types were taken from metadata supplied by the sample provider and were not determined by assay-based typing. The prospective study material was composed of cDNA or gDNA derived from T cells, B-cell-depleted T cells, or PBMCs. The samples were drawn from the first 160 participants of the ongoing ImmuneRACE study and from some 1,300 subjects provided by 6 global collaborators. Subjects who had been exposed to COVID-19, were actively infected with it, or had recovered from it provided the deeply sampled blood TCRbeta repertoires that made up the dataset.

One collaborating source in Seattle enrolled patients during active infection and followed them longitudinally through the course of disease. Whole blood was collected in K2EDTA tubes by collaborating institutions according to the institutions' own protocols. Collaborator samples were shipped for TCRbeta analysis as frozen whole blood, isolated PBMCs, or DNA extracted from either sample type. General conclusions and limits of the study: The amount of clinical and demographic metadata varied by source and participant and was provided uncurated.

The immunoSEQ Assay, a bias-controlled multiplex PCR, was used to amplify TCRbeta CDR3 regions from genomic DNA. The authors' pipeline ran thus. Nucleated cell counts per sample were estimated from amplification of reference gene primers within the assay. To quantify the absolute abundance of each unique TCRbeta CDR3 rearrangement, sequence reads were collapsed and filtered. For each sample, productive Simpson clonality was calculated as the square root of Simpson's diversity index across productive rearrangements. The clones in this table, taken by TCRdb from immuneACCESS, are in-frame only. Not every clone is retained; where verified, under half of the shortfall comes from an unresolved V gene, and the cause of the rest is unknown. For V, J and clone size, that table is used; D and trimming come from the DNA. The sample has hundreds of thousands of clones on record, about 90% of them singletons. The ten largest clones represent under 1.1% of the sample.

About this clone: This receptor's antigen is unknown. There are no base qualities to consult, and no much larger clone falls within one base.

The specimen was peripheral blood. The source of this sequence is a middle-aged woman with COVID-19, enrolled during active disease.

This receptor carries the CDR3 CSAGRGSKTDTQYF. The DNA sequence is TGCAGCGCTGGACGGGGAAGCAAGACAGATACGCAGTATTTT. The chain is encoded by TRBV29-1 joined to TRBJ2-3; TRBD2 is a possible D gene, resting on 5 matching bases. Including the terminal cysteine and phenylalanine, the CDR3 comprises 14 residues. Only the CDR3 region is kept as DNA, spanning 42 bases read in frame from base 1. Trimming costs V 7 bases and J 3 bases, and their ends lie 17 bases apart. From a lookup of the germline V gene, CDR1 and CDR2 are SQVTM and ANQGSEA.